Below, 23 T cell receptor beta chains from the same sample are listed, as sequenced in a study of a mutant IDH1 vaccine in newly diagnosed glioma. Time point noted: baseline, week 1 (first vaccination visit). Treatment reported: pre-vaccination baseline after standard-of-care therapy. Data came from immunoSEQ multiplex PCR; TCRdb stores just in-frame clones and leaves some out. Seen here are tens of thousands of clones, more than 70% observed once, and the top ten hold approximately 4.4%. The sample here was peripheral blood mononuclear cells (PBMCs), taken from a glioma patient treated with radiotherapy, temozolomide or both. These receptors all stem from a woman aged 18-29 years with glioma. Some clones in this sample may be carry-over from other donors' samples.

This clone showed up just once. The chain employs TRBV5-4 and TRBJ2-7; TRBD2 matches at 8 bases. After removal of 0 bases from V and 3 bases from J, the junction contained 8 bases not matched to a gene. This CDR3 contains 16 residues. Germline V CDR1 and CDR2: SGHNT, YYREEE (reference sequence). CDR3 DNA sequence: TGTGCCAGCAGCTTGGCCGGGGCGGGAGGCGGCTACGAGCAGTACTTC. Encoded protein: CASSLAGAGGGYEQYF.

CDR3 loop: CAWRIAGGSGANVLTF. CDR3 nucleotides: TGTGCCTGGAGGATAGCGGGAGGCTCTGGGGCCAACGTCCTGACTTTC. The V gene is TRBV30, the J gene TRBJ2-6; 10 bases match TRBD2. The CDR3 totals 16 residues. After removal of 3 bases from V and 0 bases from J, the junction contained 2 bases not matched to a gene. The germline V gene has CDR1 GTSNPN and CDR2 SVGIG (reference sequence).

V and J are TRBV19 and TRBJ1-5; the D gene is possibly TRBD1 (5 bases). There are 16 residues in the CDR3. Germline CDR1 is LNHDA and CDR2 is SQIVND (reference sequence). V was trimmed by 3 bases and J by 1 base, leaving 13 bases between them. CDR3 sequence reads: CASSISVGRSNQPQHF. The DNA of the CDR3 is TGTGCCAGTAGTATTTCGGTGGGACGGAGCAATCAGCCCCAGCATTTT.

The chain couples TRBV10-2 to TRBJ2-2; the match to TRBD2 covers 14 bases. The CDR3 has 17 amino acids. After removal of 7 bases from V and 3 bases from J, the junction contained 7 bases not matched to a gene. Germline V gene lookup returns CDR1 WSHSY and CDR2 SAAADI. Here the CDR3 DNA reads TGCGCCAGCACCTTGACTAGCGGGGGGGCCTACACCGGGGAGCTGTTTTTT. Translation: CASTLTSGGAYTGELFF.

In its sample, this clone was seen a few times. In DNA, the CDR3 is TGTGCCAGCAGCGTAGAGGATACGCAGTATTTT. It is translated as CASSVEDTQYF. This chain joins TRBV9 and TRBJ2-3; D is unclear. V lost 0 bases and J lost 6, with 2 bases in between. From germline, CDR1 is SGDLS and CDR2 YYNGEE. There are 11 residues in the CDR3.

J is TRBJ2-5 and V is TRBV19; D unresolved. Germline CDR1 is LNHDA and CDR2 is SQIVND (reference sequence). The CDR3 has 11 amino acids. Trimming pared 10 bases from V and 4 bases from J, leaving 10 bases between. Written as DNA, the CDR3 is TGTGCCACAGAGGTCGGAGAGACCCAGTACTTC. It yields the protein CATEVGETQYF.

The genes are TRBV4-1 and TRBJ1-1, with a weak D call TRBD1 (5 bases). V lost 4 bases to trimming and J lost 3 bases, with 21 bases between them. The CDR3 loop spans 17 amino acids. CDR1 is MGHRA and CDR2 is YSYEKL in the germline V gene. The CDR3 here is CASSRNLWGFPHTEAFF. CDR3 DNA sequence: TGCGCCAGCAGCCGGAATTTATGGGGGTTTCCGCACACTGAAGCTTTCTTT.

The chain recombines TRBV5-6 with TRBJ2-3; 14 nucleotides match TRBD2. The germline V gene has CDR1 SGHDT and CDR2 YYEEEE. Trimming removed 4 bases from V and 4 bases from J; junction bases left unmatched: 5. CDR3 size: 16 residues. The CDR3 is CASSVRLAGGADTQYF. The CDR3 nucleotides are TGTGCCAGCAGCGTCCGACTAGCGGGGGGGGCAGATACGCAGTATTTT.

The sample holds one count of this clone. CDR3 sequence: CASSIQGWDNTEAFF. Written as DNA, the CDR3 is TGTGCCAGTAGTATCCAGGGATGGGATAACACTGAAGCTTTCTTT. The V and J genes are TRBV19 and TRBJ1-1, with a weak D call TRBD1 (5 bases). This CDR3 has 15 residues. Germline CDR1 LNHDA, CDR2 SQIVND (reference sequence). V was cut by 3 bases and J by 2 bases, with 13 bases left in between.

The CDR3 loop is CASSLESAGTGARYGYTF. The CDR3 bases are TGCGCCAGCAGCTTGGAATCCGCCGGGACAGGGGCCCGCTATGGCTACACCTTC. J is TRBJ1-2 and V is TRBV5-1; 10 bases are a match to TRBD1. Germline CDR1 and CDR2: SGHRS and YFSETQ. V shed 0 bases and J 4 bases; nucleotides not matched to a gene: 12. CDR3 size: 18 residues.

J is TRBJ2-7 and V is TRBV4-1; D possibly uses TRBD1 or TRBD2 (7 bases each). Germline V gene data show CDR1 as MGHRA and CDR2 as YSYEKL. Trimming cost V 3 bases and J 2 bases, with 17 bases left between them. The CDR3 spans 16 residues. CDR3 amino acids: CASSQGGGGLAYEQYF. Written as DNA, the CDR3 is TGCGCCAGCAGCCAGGGGGGAGGGGGCCTGGCCTACGAGCAGTACTTC.

The chain employs TRBV6-5 and TRBJ2-7, with D possibly being TRBD2 (6 bases). This CDR3 has 15 amino acids. V was clipped by 2 bases and J by 2 bases, with 13 bases between them. The germline V gene encodes CDR1 MNHEY and CDR2 SVGAGI. CDR3 in amino acids: CASSYGMEGTYEQYF. CDR3 nucleotides: TGTGCCAGCAGTTACGGTATGGAGGGGACCTACGAGCAGTACTTC.

This clone occurred a few times. V is TRBV6-5 and J is TRBJ1-4; no clear D. The CDR3 runs 16 residues. V lost 0 bases to trimming and J lost 0 bases, with 8 bases between them. The germline gives CDR1 MNHEY, CDR2 SVGAGI. CDR3: CASSYSVQATNEKLFF. In DNA, the CDR3 is TGTGCCAGCAGTTACTCGGTCCAGGCAACTAATGAAAAACTGTTTTTT.

This clone appeared once. The chain is built from TRBV19 and TRBJ2-1, with TRBD2 identical over 8 bases. Germline loops: CDR1 LNHDA, CDR2 SQIVND (reference sequence). The CDR3 loop spans 14 amino acids. The V segment lost 5 bases and the J segment 4 bases; nucleotides outside the gene matches: 4. CDR3 bases: TGTGCCAGTAGTTTCGGGGGGGGTTACAATGAGCAGTTCTTC. Amino acid sequence: CASSFGGGYNEQFF.

The V and J genes are TRBV2 and TRBJ1-5; no definite D call. V was trimmed by 1 base and J by 8 bases, leaving 12 bases between them. This CDR3 region has 14 residues. CDR1 and CDR2 from the germline V gene are SNHLY and FYNNEI. CDR3 in amino acids: CASSEGGLLEPQHF. CDR3 in DNA: TGTGCCAGCAGTGAAGGAGGACTCTTGGAGCCCCAGCATTTT.

This clone was counted once. CDR3 nucleotide sequence: TGCAGCGGGGACTCGGAGACCCAGTACTTC. Residues: CSGDSETQYF. The V call is TRBV29-1, the J call TRBJ2-5; a weak D match, TRBD2 (6 bases). V lost 7 bases and J lost 5, with 8 bases in between. Germline V gene lookup returns CDR1 SQVTM and CDR2 ANQGSEA. The CDR3 loop spans 10 amino acids.

The genes are TRBV7-2 and TRBJ2-7, with 8 bases identical to TRBD2. Germline-derived CDR1 and CDR2 are SGHTA and FQGNSA. The V segment lost 1 base and the J segment 3 bases; nucleotides outside the gene matches: 2. The CDR3 length is 14 residues. The CDR3 coding sequence is TGTGCCAGCAGCTTAGTAGCGGGACACTACGAGCAGTACTTC. It is translated as CASSLVAGHYEQYF.

The CDR3 DNA reads TGTGCCAGCAGCTTTATGGCCCGTCCCTACGAGCAGTACTTC. It specifies CASSFMARPYEQYF. V and J are TRBV5-4 and TRBJ2-7; D is unresolved. Germline V gene lookup returns CDR1 SGHNT and CDR2 YYREEE (reference sequence). The V end was cut by 2 bases, the J end by 2 bases, with 11 bases between. The CDR3 has 14 residues.

The rearrangement joins TRBV19 to TRBJ1-2, with TRBD1 matching over 9 bases. Per germline, CDR1 LNHDA and CDR2 SQIVND (reference sequence). The CDR3 contains 17 residues. Trimming removed 3 bases from V and 5 bases from J; junction bases left unmatched: 13. CDR3 amino acids: CASSILGQGPKKYGYTF. In nucleotides, the CDR3 is TGTGCCAGTAGTATCCTCGGACAGGGGCCTAAGAAGTATGGCTACACCTTC.

CDR3 DNA: TGTGCCAGCAGCCTAGGGGGCTTATCCACCGGGGAGCTGTTTTTT. It translates to CASSLGGLSTGELFF. V usage is TRBV5-6 and J usage is TRBJ2-2; the match to TRBD1 covers 7 bases. Germline V gene data show CDR1 as SGHDT and CDR2 as YYEEEE. The CDR3 extends over 15 amino acids. V lost 4 bases, J lost 4 bases, and 7 bases stayed unmatched.

A remark on this clone: Compared with germline, one end of the junction differs, possibly owing to a read error. The chain carries TRBV9 and TRBJ2-4, with a weak D call TRBD2 (7 bases). From germline, CDR1 is SGDLS and CDR2 YYNGEE. The CDR3 length is 12 residues. The CDR3 sequence is CASSVEGGPEVF. The CDR3 DNA reads as TGTGCCAGCAGCGTAGAGGGGGGGCCAGAGGTCTTC.

This clone turned up a few times. The chain couples TRBV6-1 to TRBJ1-1; D is uncertain. V lost 2 bases and J lost 0, with 10 bases in between. The V gene's germline CDR1 is MNHNS and CDR2 SASEGT. CDR3 length: 15 residues. The CDR3 protein is CASSENTAMNTEAFF. Written as DNA, the CDR3 is TGTGCCAGCAGTGAAAATACAGCTATGAACACTGAAGCTTTCTTT.

The chain links TRBV6-5 to TRBJ2-5; perhaps TRBD2 as D (6 bases). Between the trimmed V and J ends, which lost 4 bases and 2 bases, there was a span of 8 bases. The length of the CDR3 is 13 residues. Per the germline V gene, CDR1 is MNHEY and CDR2 is SVGAGI. Written as DNA, the CDR3 is TGTGCCAGCAGTTTCGGGGGACAAGAGACCCAGTACTTC. Translated: CASSFGGQETQYF.